A selection of T cell receptor beta chains follows, all from one sample in a study of T cell responses to AZD1222 COVID-19 vaccine. Generated by immunoSEQ multiplex PCR, the TCRdb table keeps only in-frame clones and is missing some. The table shows approximately 110,000 clones, with around 82% occurring only once. The source material was peripheral blood, sampled on day 0 of AZD1222 vaccination. Every receptor here comes from an adult in good health. The CDR3 runs from the conserved cysteine through the conserved F or W. D genes are given only for firm matches. Expanded clones are given a class, and other clones once, few, many or no size at all.

d_call: -
j_call: TRBJ1-2
clone_size: -
v_call: TRBV9
cdr3_aa: CASHSGGASIYGYTF
cdr3_nt: TGTGCCAGCCACTCCGGGGGGGCTTCGATCTATGGCTACACCTTC

d_call: -
j_call: TRBJ2-1
clone_size: few
v_call: TRBV28
cdr3_aa: CASSSPGTPAGNEQFF
cdr3_nt: TGTGCCAGCAGTAGTCCCGGGACACCGGCGGGCAATGAGCAGTTCTTC

d_call: -
j_call: TRBJ2-3
clone_size: -
v_call: TRBV7-2
cdr3_aa: CASSLRPSRGRITDTQYF
cdr3_nt: TGTGCCAGCAGCTTAAGGCCCAGTAGGGGACGGATCACAGATACGCAGTATTTT

d_call: TRBD1
j_call: TRBJ2-7
clone_size: -
v_call: TRBV5-4
cdr3_aa: CASSWDSYEQYF
cdr3_nt: TGTGCCAGCAGTTGGGACAGTTACGAGCAGTACTTC

d_call: -
j_call: TRBJ2-7
clone_size: -
v_call: TRBV7-2
cdr3_aa: CASSLDPGANYEQYF
cdr3_nt: TGTGCCAGCAGCTTAGATCCGGGGGCGAACTACGAGCAGTACTTC

d_call: TRBD2
j_call: TRBJ2-7
clone_size: -
v_call: TRBV6-2/TRBV6-3
cdr3_aa: CASNPGTSETYEQYF
cdr3_nt: TGTGCCAGCAACCCCGGGACTAGCGAGACCTACGAGCAGTACTTC

d_call: TRBD1
j_call: TRBJ2-3
clone_size: -
v_call: TRBV5-6
cdr3_aa: CASSLLGQGGLTTQYF
cdr3_nt: TGTGCCAGCAGCTTATTGGGACAGGGGGGGCTTACTACGCAGTATTTT

d_call: TRBD1
j_call: TRBJ2-1
clone_size: -
v_call: TRBV2
cdr3_aa: CASREQGSSYNEQFF
cdr3_nt: TGTGCCAGCAGGGAACAGGGGTCCTCCTACAATGAGCAGTTCTTC

d_call: TRBD1
j_call: TRBJ1-2
clone_size: -
v_call: TRBV6-4
cdr3_aa: CASSRTGTYGYTF
cdr3_nt: TGTGCCAGCAGCAGGACAGGGACCTATGGCTACACCTTC

d_call: TRBD1
j_call: TRBJ1-6
clone_size: -
v_call: TRBV28
cdr3_aa: CATLRETGGSPLHF
cdr3_nt: TGTGCCACCCTTAGGGAAACAGGGGGGTCACCCCTCCACTTT

d_call: TRBD1
j_call: TRBJ2-7
clone_size: -
v_call: TRBV28
cdr3_aa: CASSPGTDQAQYF
cdr3_nt: TGTGCCAGCAGTCCCGGGACAGACCAAGCCCAGTACTTC

d_call: TRBD1
j_call: TRBJ2-7
clone_size: -
v_call: TRBV15
cdr3_aa: CATSTGGANSYEQYF
cdr3_nt: TGTGCCACCAGCACAGGGGGCGCGAATTCCTACGAGCAGTACTTC

d_call: -
j_call: TRBJ1-5
clone_size: -
v_call: TRBV19
cdr3_aa: CASRSMYNQPQHF
cdr3_nt: TGTGCCAGTAGGTCGATGTACAATCAGCCCCAGCATTTT

d_call: TRBD1
j_call: TRBJ2-5
clone_size: -
v_call: TRBV7-2
cdr3_aa: CASLPGQQIQETQYF
cdr3_nt: TGTGCCAGCCTCCCGGGACAGCAAATTCAAGAGACCCAGTACTTC

d_call: -
j_call: TRBJ2-1
clone_size: -
v_call: TRBV12-3/TRBV12-4
cdr3_aa: CASSNQQGDEQFF
cdr3_nt: TGTGCCAGCAGTAACCAACAGGGAGATGAGCAGTTCTTC

d_call: -
j_call: TRBJ2-4
clone_size: -
v_call: TRBV29-1
cdr3_aa: CSVVVSGKNIQYF
cdr3_nt: TGCAGCGTTGTCGTCAGCGGAAAAAACATTCAGTACTTC

d_call: -
j_call: TRBJ1-2
clone_size: once
v_call: TRBV5-1
cdr3_aa: CASSSVSTGTSGGYTF
cdr3_nt: TGCGCCAGCAGCTCGGTTTCCACCGGGACGTCCGGTGGCTACACCTTC

d_call: TRBD1
j_call: TRBJ2-5
clone_size: once
v_call: TRBV4-3
cdr3_aa: CASSQDRGGLDETQYF
cdr3_nt: TGCGCCAGCAGCCAGGACAGGGGGGGACTTGATGAGACCCAGTACTTC

d_call: -
j_call: TRBJ1-5
clone_size: -
v_call: TRBV19
cdr3_aa: CASSPSDGNQPQHF
cdr3_nt: TGTGCCAGTAGTCCCTCGGACGGCAACCAGCCCCAGCATTTT

d_call: -
j_call: TRBJ1-2
clone_size: few
v_call: TRBV19
cdr3_aa: CASSIFSATANYGYTF
cdr3_nt: TGTGCCAGTAGTATTTTTTCCGCGACAGCCAACTATGGCTACACCTTC

d_call: -
j_call: TRBJ2-3
clone_size: -
v_call: TRBV5-6
cdr3_aa: CASSSTTASTDTQYF
cdr3_nt: TGTGCCAGCAGCTCGACTACGGCTAGCACAGATACGCAGTATTTT

d_call: -
j_call: TRBJ2-5
clone_size: -
v_call: TRBV9
cdr3_aa: CASSAEGSAYQETQYF
cdr3_nt: TGTGCCAGCAGCGCCGAGGGCAGCGCCTACCAAGAGACCCAGTACTTC

d_call: -
j_call: TRBJ1-2
clone_size: -
v_call: TRBV6-1
cdr3_aa: CASSEGWGQPYGYTF
cdr3_nt: TGTGCCAGCAGTGAAGGTTGGGGCCAGCCCTATGGCTACACCTTC

d_call: -
j_call: TRBJ1-2
clone_size: -
v_call: TRBV9
cdr3_aa: CASSGAAGGYGYTF
cdr3_nt: TGTGCCAGCAGCGGAGCCGCCGGGGGATATGGCTACACCTTC

d_call: -
j_call: TRBJ1-4
clone_size: -
v_call: TRBV7-8
cdr3_aa: CASSPGGEKLFF
cdr3_nt: TGTGCCAGCAGCCCCGGGGGGGAAAAACTGTTTTTT

d_call: TRBD1
j_call: TRBJ1-2
clone_size: -
v_call: TRBV28
cdr3_aa: CASSWGQFYGYTF
cdr3_nt: TGTGCCAGCTCTTGGGGACAGTTCTATGGCTACACCTTC

d_call: -
j_call: TRBJ1-2
clone_size: once
v_call: TRBV6-5
cdr3_aa: CASGDTPYGYTF
cdr3_nt: TGTGCCAGCGGGGACACCCCCTATGGCTACACCTTC

d_call: TRBD1
j_call: TRBJ1-5
clone_size: -
v_call: TRBV10-3
cdr3_aa: CAISESGQGARGQPQHF
cdr3_nt: TGTGCCATCAGTGAGTCGGGACAGGGGGCTCGGGGCCAGCCCCAGCATTTT

d_call: -
j_call: TRBJ2-3
clone_size: -
v_call: TRBV18
cdr3_aa: CASSPRLSQGGADTQYF
cdr3_nt: TGTGCCAGCTCACCACGGCTCTCCCAAGGGGGAGCAGATACGCAGTATTTT

d_call: TRBD2
j_call: TRBJ2-1
clone_size: few
v_call: TRBV9
cdr3_aa: CASSAGPRTSGSEEQFF
cdr3_nt: TGTGCCAGCAGCGCCGGACCTCGGACTAGCGGGAGTGAGGAGCAGTTCTTC

d_call: -
j_call: TRBJ1-4
clone_size: -
v_call: TRBV7-2
cdr3_aa: CASSLQGPRLNEKLFF
cdr3_nt: TGTGCCAGCAGCCTCCAGGGCCCCCGCCTTAATGAAAAACTGTTTTTT

d_call: -
j_call: TRBJ2-6
clone_size: -
v_call: TRBV29-1
cdr3_aa: CSVVVSGANVLTF
cdr3_nt: TGCAGCGTTGTTGTCTCTGGGGCCAACGTCCTGACTTTC

d_call: TRBD2
j_call: TRBJ2-4
clone_size: -
v_call: TRBV25-1
cdr3_aa: CASSEGTSGRAVVYF
cdr3_nt: TGTGCCAGCAGTGAGGGGACTAGCGGGAGGGCCGTAGTGTACTTC

d_call: TRBD1
j_call: TRBJ2-7
clone_size: -
v_call: TRBV5-1
cdr3_aa: CASSYGTEYYEQYF
cdr3_nt: TGCGCCAGCAGCTACGGGACAGAATACTACGAGCAGTACTTC

d_call: TRBD2
j_call: TRBJ2-4
clone_size: -
v_call: TRBV3-1/TRBV3-2
cdr3_aa: CASRRTSGRGDIQYF
cdr3_nt: TGTGCCAGCAGACGGACTAGCGGGAGGGGGGACATTCAGTACTTC

d_call: TRBD2
j_call: TRBJ2-1
clone_size: -
v_call: TRBV9
cdr3_aa: CASSPQEREYNEQFF
cdr3_nt: TGTGCCAGCAGCCCCCAGGAGCGGGAGTACAATGAGCAGTTCTTC

d_call: -
j_call: TRBJ2-5
clone_size: -
v_call: TRBV19
cdr3_aa: CASSVRETQYF
cdr3_nt: TGTGCCAGTAGCGTACGAGAGACCCAGTACTTC

d_call: -
j_call: TRBJ1-4
clone_size: once
v_call: TRBV6-5
cdr3_aa: CASRPTGGGEKLFF
cdr3_nt: TGTGCCAGCAGGCCGACAGGAGGAGGGGAAAAACTGTTTTTT

d_call: TRBD1
j_call: TRBJ2-3
clone_size: -
v_call: TRBV7-9
cdr3_aa: CASSSKGQGAGDTQYF
cdr3_nt: TGTGCCAGCAGCTCTAAGGGACAGGGGGCAGGGGATACGCAGTATTTT

d_call: TRBD1
j_call: TRBJ1-5
clone_size: -
v_call: TRBV6-5
cdr3_aa: CASQMTGVHNQPQHF
cdr3_nt: TGTGCCAGCCAAATGACAGGGGTACACAATCAGCCCCAGCATTTT

d_call: -
j_call: TRBJ1-6
clone_size: -
v_call: TRBV28
cdr3_aa: CASTGAPFGNSPLHF
cdr3_nt: TGTGCCAGCACAGGAGCCCCTTTTGGGAATTCACCCCTCCACTTT

d_call: -
j_call: TRBJ1-1
clone_size: once
v_call: TRBV6-2/TRBV6-3
cdr3_aa: CASSPGGRWSTEAFF
cdr3_nt: TGTGCCAGCAGTCCCGGAGGACGTTGGTCCACTGAAGCTTTCTTT

d_call: -
j_call: TRBJ2-1
clone_size: -
v_call: TRBV7-8
cdr3_aa: CASSPWRGEQFF
cdr3_nt: TGTGCCAGCAGCCCTTGGAGAGGGGAGCAGTTCTTC

d_call: TRBD1
j_call: TRBJ2-7
clone_size: -
v_call: TRBV6-5
cdr3_aa: CASISGQIYEQYF
cdr3_nt: TGTGCCAGTATTTCGGGACAGATATACGAGCAGTACTTC

d_call: TRBD1
j_call: TRBJ2-3
clone_size: -
v_call: TRBV19
cdr3_aa: CASSSKQGTEARYTQYF
cdr3_nt: TGTGCCAGTAGTAGCAAACAGGGGACCGAGGCCCGGTATACGCAGTATTTT

d_call: TRBD2
j_call: TRBJ2-5
clone_size: -
v_call: TRBV7-2
cdr3_aa: CASSLNPAGGQETQYF
cdr3_nt: TGTGCCAGCAGCTTAAACCCAGCGGGGGGCCAAGAGACCCAGTACTTC

d_call: TRBD2
j_call: TRBJ2-1
clone_size: -
v_call: TRBV6-6
cdr3_aa: CASSPRVAGHNEQFF
cdr3_nt: TGTGCCAGCAGTCCCCGGGTAGCGGGGCACAATGAGCAGTTCTTC